Below are 4 T cell receptor beta chains sequenced from a single sample in a study of T cell clonotyping in hematopoietic cell transplantation. Here immunoSEQ multiplex PCR was the method, and the copy in TCRdb shows in-frame clones only, minus some. Found here are about 41,000 clones, roughly 85% of them singletons; the top ten hold approximately 3%. Time point denoted: recipient sample about 28 days before transplant, after cytoreduction. Specimen: peripheral blood mononuclear cells, collected before stem cell transplant. These receptors originate from a man aged 60 to 75 with acute myeloid leukemia. Some clones in this sample may be carry-over from other donors' samples.

This chain links TRBV10-3 with TRBJ1-1; D is perhaps TRBD1 (6 bases). The germline gives CDR1 ENHRY, CDR2 SYGVKD. This CDR3 is built from 12 residues. Trimming shortened V by 3 bases and J by 4 bases, and 6 bases separated the two germline ends. CDR3 nucleotide sequence: TGTGCCATCAGTGACAGGGGCACTGAAGCTTTCTTT. Translated, it gives CAISDRGTEAFF.

The DNA for the CDR3 is TGTGCCAGCAGCCCAAGGGGGCCACTCACCGACTATGGCTACACCTTC. This translates into CASSPRGPLTDYGYTF. V and J are TRBV5-4 and TRBJ1-2; 7 bases match TRBD1. V lost 4 bases, J lost 3 bases, and 12 bases stayed unmatched. From germline, CDR1 is SGHNT and CDR2 YYREEE (reference sequence). The CDR3 contains 16 residues. Supplemented by reference TRBV5-4 and TRBJ1-2, the full variable domain reads ETGVTQSPTHLIKTRGQQVTLRCSSQSGHNTVSWYQQALGQGPQFIFQYYREEENGRGNFPPRFSGLQFPNYSSELNVNALELDDSALYLCASSPRGPLTDYGYTFGSGTRLTVV.

The rearrangement uses TRBV12-5 and TRBJ2-1, with 7 positions matching TRBD1. CDR3 size: 16 residues. J was trimmed by 5 bases and V by 2 bases; bases with no gene match: 9. Germline V gene data show CDR1 as LGHNT and CDR2 as FRNRAP. CDR3 nucleotides: TGTGCTAGTGGTTTGAGGTCTACGGGACAGCACAATGAGCAGTTCTTC. It yields the protein CASGLRSTGQHNEQFF. The complete variable domain, with remaining parts taken from reference TRBV12-5 and TRBJ2-1, reads DARVTQTPRHKVTEMGQEVTMRCQPILGHNTVFWYRQTMMQGLELLAYFRNRAPLDDSGMPKDRFSAEMPDATLATLKIQPSEPRDSAVYFCASGLRSTGQHNEQFFGPGTRLTVL.

CDR3 DNA sequence: TGTGCCATCAGCGGGGGGATGAACACTGAAGCTTTCTTT. Amino acids: CAISGGMNTEAFF. This chain connects TRBV10-3 to TRBJ1-1, with a weak D call TRBD1 (5 bases). The CDR3 runs to 13 residues. The germline V gene has CDR1 ENHRY and CDR2 SYGVKD. V was pared by 6 bases and J by 0 bases, with 8 bases between.